This T cell receptor beta chain was retrieved from a study of shared clonotypes between healthy human individuals. Study summary: CD8 memory received one plate per donor, CD8 naive two, CD4 memory three and CD4 naive three. Points from the study as a whole: A few donors had around 5% of their naive CD4 clonotypes in common. Generally, naive subsets (rather than memory subsets) showed larger estimated richness.

Trimming took off 6 bases at V and 3 bases at J, with 9 bases between the two ends. The CDR3 runs 12 residues. Looked up from germline, CDR1 is SQVTM and CDR2 is ANQGSEA. To note about this clone: Its antigen remains unidentified.

Sequencing was performed with immunoSEQ multiplex PCR; in TCRdb, only in-frame clones are kept and a portion is missing. The sample has about 2,100,000 clones; about 92% are singletons. Naive CD8 populations comprised CD45RO-negative cells positively selected for CCR7, excluding terminally differentiated effector memory CD45RA+ cells. This chain connects TRBV29-1 to TRBJ2-1, with D possibly being TRBD2 (6 bases). The sequence derives from a man aged 18 to 35 in good health. Some clones in this sample may be carry-over from other donors' samples. The material sequenced was naive CD8+ T cells from PBMCs. This CDR3 is CSVRRGYNEQFF. CDR3 DNA: TGCAGCGTCCGGAGGGGCTACAATGAGCAGTTCTTC.